This T cell receptor beta chain was retrieved from a study of identical twins. General observations from the study: The study found that models underestimated out-of-frame TCR alpha sharing in monozygotic twins.

CDR1 ENHRY and CDR2 SYGVKD come from the germline V gene. The trim removed 10 bases at V and 2 bases at J, leaving 5 bases unmatched. CDR3 length equals 15 residues. Each cDNA held unique molecular identifiers, and template switching gave it a universal primer site. Each CDR3 protein gets one entry after TCRdb re-called the 5' RACE reads with MiXCR. The profile shows 400,000 to 550,000 distinct CDR3 sequences, roughly a quarter of them singletons. The sample holds a few counts of this clonotype. Its antigen is still unknown. These data also formed part of another study, on T cells expressing NK-cell markers. This second report adds: Whether expanded NKG2C-expressing T cell clones recognize HCMV is unknown.

The sequence was obtained from a woman in her late teens or twenties in good health. This chain links TRBV10-3 with TRBJ2-1; TRBD2 matches 13 bases. Sequencing was performed on CD4+ T cells sorted from blood. In DNA form, the CDR3 reads TGTGCCACAAGGACTAGCGGGGGTACCTACAATGAGCAGTTCTTC. It yields the protein CATRTSGGTYNEQFF.